This entry features one T cell receptor (beta chain) sequence. The target antigen is unknown. This sample stems from a study of naive and memory T cell subsets. Study-wide results and limits: Naive repertoires, especially CD8, held a few larger clonotypes, possibly memory cells re-expressing CD45RA.

Both TRBC1 and TRBC2 were covered by a beta constant-region primer of two equimolar oligonucleotides. Nested alpha and beta constant-region primers with the SP2 primer drove four PCR rounds on ligated cDNA. TCRdb re-derived calls from the UMI-ligation and nested PCR reads in MiXCR, one entry per CDR3 protein. The sample lists about 150,000 distinct CDR3 sequences, roughly 22% occurring once. Looked up from germline, CDR1 is MDHEN and CDR2 is SYDVKM. There are 16 residues in the CDR3. V trimming: 5 bases; J trimming: 5 bases; junction bases outside the gene matches: 13. The chain has TRBV28 and TRBJ1-2; 8 bases fit TRBD1. Sequencing input: naive CD4+ T cells from blood. This receptor was obtained from a human donor in good health. The CDR3: CASSTRQGRLGYGYTF. CDR3 nucleotides: TGTGCCAGCAGTACCAGACAGGGGAGGTTGGGTTATGGCTACACCTTC.